The 3 T cell receptor beta chains below come from one sample, sequenced in a study of blood T cell repertoires in COVID-19. The data were produced by immunoSEQ multiplex PCR, yet TCRdb's version contains in-frame clones alone and is incomplete. The data show tens of thousands of clones, around 83% seen once. The material sequenced was peripheral blood. These receptors all stem from a man aged 70-80 years with active COVID-19.

Concerning this clone itself: One junction end disagrees with the germline gene, perhaps due to a read error. This chain connects TRBV7-7 to TRBJ2-1; no firm D call. The CDR3 contains 15 residues. CDR1 is SSHAT, CDR2 FNYEAQ, per germline (reference sequence). The CDR3 is CASSLGSNSYNEQFF. Written as DNA, the CDR3 is TGTGCTAGCAGCTTAGGTAGTAACTCCTACAATGAGCAGTTCTTC.

The chain uses TRBV6-2 or TRBV6-3 and TRBJ1-2, with TRBD1 matching 8 bases. This CDR3 contains 13 residues. The trim removed 2 bases at V and 8 bases at J, leaving 4 bases unmatched. Germline lookup yields CDR1 MNHEY and CDR2 SVGEGT. CDR3 sequence reads: CASSYGTGSGYTF. DNA for the CDR3: TGTGCCAGCAGTTACGGGACAGGCTCGGGCTACACCTTC.

The count of this clone is one. The gene calls are TRBV7-6 and TRBJ1-2, with 7 bases that match TRBD1. V was clipped by 1 base and J by 3 bases; unmatched bases: 2. The V gene's germline CDR1 is SGHVS and CDR2 FNYEAQ. The CDR3 has 14 residues. The DNA for the CDR3 is TGTGCCAGCAGCTTAGGGCAGGGGGACTATGGCTACACCTTC. This translates into CASSLGQGDYGYTF.